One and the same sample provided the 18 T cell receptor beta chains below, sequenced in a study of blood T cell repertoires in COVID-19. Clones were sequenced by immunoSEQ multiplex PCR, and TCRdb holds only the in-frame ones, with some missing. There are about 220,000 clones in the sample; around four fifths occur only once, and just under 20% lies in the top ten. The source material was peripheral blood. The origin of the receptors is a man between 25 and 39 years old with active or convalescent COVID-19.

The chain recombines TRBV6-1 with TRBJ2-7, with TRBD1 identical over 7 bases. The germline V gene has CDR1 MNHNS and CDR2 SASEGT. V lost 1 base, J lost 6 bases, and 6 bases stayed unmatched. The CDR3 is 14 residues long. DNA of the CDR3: TGTGCCAGCAGTGAAGAAAGCAGGGGGTCCGAGCAGTACTTC. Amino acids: CASSEESRGSEQYF.

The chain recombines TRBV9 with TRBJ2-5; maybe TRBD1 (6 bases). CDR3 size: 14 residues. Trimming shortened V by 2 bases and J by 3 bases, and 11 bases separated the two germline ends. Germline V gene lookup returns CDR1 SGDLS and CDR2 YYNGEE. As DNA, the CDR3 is TGTGCCAGCAGCGTGGGGACAAAGAAAGAGACCCAGTACTTC. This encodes CASSVGTKKETQYF.

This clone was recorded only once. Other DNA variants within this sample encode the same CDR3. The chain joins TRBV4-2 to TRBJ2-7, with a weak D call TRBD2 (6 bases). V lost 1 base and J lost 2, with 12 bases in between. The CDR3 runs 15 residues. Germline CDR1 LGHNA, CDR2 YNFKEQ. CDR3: CASSQGLAITYEQYF. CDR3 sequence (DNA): TGTGCCAGCAGCCAAGGGCTAGCGATCACCTACGAGCAGTACTTC.

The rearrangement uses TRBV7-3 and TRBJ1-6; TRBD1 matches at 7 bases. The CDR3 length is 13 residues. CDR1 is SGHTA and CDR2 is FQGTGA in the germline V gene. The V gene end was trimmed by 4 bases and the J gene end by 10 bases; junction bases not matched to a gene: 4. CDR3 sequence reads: CASSSDRNSPLHF. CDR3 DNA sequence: TGTGCCAGCAGCTCGGACAGGAACTCACCCCTCCACTTT.

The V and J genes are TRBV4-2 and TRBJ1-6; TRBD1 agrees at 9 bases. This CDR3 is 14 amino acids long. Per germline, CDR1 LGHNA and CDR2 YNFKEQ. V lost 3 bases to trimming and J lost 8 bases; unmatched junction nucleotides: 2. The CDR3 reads CASSQRTGDSPLHF. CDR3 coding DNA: TGTGCCAGCAGCCAGAGGACAGGGGATTCACCCCTCCACTTT.

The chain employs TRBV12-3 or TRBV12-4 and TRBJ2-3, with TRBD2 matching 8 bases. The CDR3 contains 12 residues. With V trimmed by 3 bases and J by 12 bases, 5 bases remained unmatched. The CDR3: CASSFSGTPQYF. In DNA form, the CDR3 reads TGTGCCAGCAGTTTTAGCGGGACGCCACAGTATTTT.

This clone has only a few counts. The chain's CDR3 is CASSLADGHGYTF. The DNA for the CDR3 is TGTGCCAGCAGCCTAGCGGACGGACATGGCTACACCTTC. The rearrangement links TRBV7-3 to TRBJ1-2; D gene ambiguous. Trimming stripped 5 bases from V and 6 bases from J, with 13 bases between. The CDR3 is made up of 13 amino acids. The germline V gene has CDR1 SGHTA and CDR2 FQGTGA.

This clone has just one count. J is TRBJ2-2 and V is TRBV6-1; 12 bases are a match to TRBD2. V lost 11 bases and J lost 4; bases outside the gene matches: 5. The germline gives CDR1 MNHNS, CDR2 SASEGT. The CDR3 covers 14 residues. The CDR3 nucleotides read TGTGCCTCCCTAGCGGGAGGGGGCACCGGGGAGCTGTTTTTT. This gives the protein CASLAGGGTGELFF.

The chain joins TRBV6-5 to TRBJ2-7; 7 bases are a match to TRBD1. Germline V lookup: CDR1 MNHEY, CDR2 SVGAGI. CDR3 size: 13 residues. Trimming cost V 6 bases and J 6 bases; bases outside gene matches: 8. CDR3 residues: CASSATGSGEQYF. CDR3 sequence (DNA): TGTGCCAGCAGCGCGACAGGGTCTGGCGAGCAGTACTTC.

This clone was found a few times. In nucleotides, the CDR3 is TGTGCCAGCAGCCTCACAGGGGTCGGAGTCCCCCTCCACTTT. This codes for CASSLTGVGVPLHF. V and J are TRBV9 and TRBJ1-6; the match to TRBD1 covers 7 bases. The germline V gene has CDR1 SGDLS and CDR2 YYNGEE. The J segment lost 13 bases and the V segment lost 4 bases, leaving 11 bases of the junction unmatched. This CDR3 region has 14 residues.

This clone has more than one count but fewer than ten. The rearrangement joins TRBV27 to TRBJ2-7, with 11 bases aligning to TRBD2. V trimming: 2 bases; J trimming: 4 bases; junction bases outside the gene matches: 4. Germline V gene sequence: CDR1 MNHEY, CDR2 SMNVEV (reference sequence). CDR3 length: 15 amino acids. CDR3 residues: CASSLIAGGAYEQYF. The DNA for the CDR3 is TGTGCCAGCAGTTTAATAGCGGGGGGGGCTTACGAGCAGTACTTC.

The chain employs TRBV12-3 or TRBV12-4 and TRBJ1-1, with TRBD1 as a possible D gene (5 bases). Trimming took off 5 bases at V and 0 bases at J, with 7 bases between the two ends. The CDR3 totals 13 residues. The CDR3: CASSRQLNTEAFF. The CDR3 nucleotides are TGTGCCAGCAGTAGACAGTTGAACACTGAAGCTTTCTTT.

The CDR3 loop reads CASSLVGTGGEKLFF. CDR3 nucleotides: TGTGCCAGCAGCTTAGTGGGAACAGGGGGCGAAAAACTGTTTTTT. The V gene is TRBV5-5, the J gene TRBJ1-4, with 9 bases aligning to TRBD1. The CDR3 spans 15 residues. The V gene end was trimmed by 2 bases and the J gene end by 8 bases; junction bases not matched to a gene: 7. Germline CDR1 reads SGHKS; CDR2 reads YYEKEE (reference sequence).

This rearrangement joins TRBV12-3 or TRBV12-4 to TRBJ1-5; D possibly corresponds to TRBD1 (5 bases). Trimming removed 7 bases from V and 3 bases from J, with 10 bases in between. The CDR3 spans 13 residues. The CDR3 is CASTWTNNQPQHF. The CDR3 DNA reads TGTGCCAGCACATGGACAAACAATCAGCCCCAGCATTTT.

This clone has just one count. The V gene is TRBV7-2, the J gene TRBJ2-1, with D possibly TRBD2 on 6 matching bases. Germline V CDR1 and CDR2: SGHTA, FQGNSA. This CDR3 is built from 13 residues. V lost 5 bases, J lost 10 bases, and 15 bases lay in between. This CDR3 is CASSPNYAGEQFF. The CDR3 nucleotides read TGTGCCAGCAGCCCAAACTATGCGGGGGAGCAGTTCTTC.

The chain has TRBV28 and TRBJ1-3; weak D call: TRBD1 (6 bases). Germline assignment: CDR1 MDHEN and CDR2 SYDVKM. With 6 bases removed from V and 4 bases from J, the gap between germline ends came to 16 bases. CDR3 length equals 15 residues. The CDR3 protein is CASSSAGAAGNTIYF. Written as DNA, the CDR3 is TGTGCCAGCAGCTCGGCGGGGGCTGCCGGAAACACCATATATTTT.

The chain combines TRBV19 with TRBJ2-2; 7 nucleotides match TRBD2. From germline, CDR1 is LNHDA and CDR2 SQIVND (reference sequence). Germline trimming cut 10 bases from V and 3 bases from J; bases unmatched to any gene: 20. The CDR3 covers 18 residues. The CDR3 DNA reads TGTGCCACCGCGGGGAGGGATACTAGCTACGCACACACCGGGGAGCTGTTTTTT. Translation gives CATAGRDTSYAHTGELFF. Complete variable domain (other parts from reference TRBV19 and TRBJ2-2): DGGITQSPKYLFRKEGQNVTLSCEQNLNHDAMYWYRQDPGQGLRLIYYSQIVNDFQKGDIAEGYSVSREKKESFPLTVTSAQKNPTAFYLCATAGRDTSYAHTGELFFGEGSRLTVL.

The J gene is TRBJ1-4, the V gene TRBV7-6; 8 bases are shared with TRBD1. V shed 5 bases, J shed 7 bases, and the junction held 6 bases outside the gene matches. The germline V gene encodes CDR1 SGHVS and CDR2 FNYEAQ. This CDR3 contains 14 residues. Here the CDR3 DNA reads TGTGCCAGCAGCATCAGGGGGCTTGGTGAAAAACTGTTTTTT. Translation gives CASSIRGLGEKLFF.